These 2 T cell receptor beta chains share one sample of origin, sequenced in a study of CD8 T cells in ankylosing spondylitis listed by TCRdb under 2017. Results and caveats for the whole study, not just this receptor: A TCR beta motif of about 8 highly homologous amino acid variants appeared characteristic of blood from ankylosing spondylitis patients.

The antigens of these receptors remain unknown. The library was produced with 5' RACE. The sequencing machine was an Illumina HiSeq 2500. Using fastp trimming at Q25 and MiXCR clonotype assembly, TCRdb reanalyzed the public sequencing data and kept in-frame beta chains. Rows are combined by CDR3 protein, so each entry shows the most common genes and DNA. The sample table contains over 700,000 distinct CDR3 sequences; only one count was recorded for roughly 19% of them. The ten most abundant clones make up under 20% of the sample. The specimen sequenced was blood, either unsorted or a sorted T cell fraction (not recorded which). These receptor sequences come from a male donor with ankylosing spondylitis.

The rearrangement uses TRBV4-3 and TRBJ2-2; D remains unclear. The CDR3 is made up of 14 amino acids. Germline values: CDR1 LGHNA, CDR2 YSLEER. Between the trimmed V and J ends, which lost 0 bases and 7 bases, there was a span of 9 bases. CDR3 nucleotides: TGCGCCAGCAGCCAAGATAGGGCCCTCGGGGAGCTGTTTTTT. Translated: CASSQDRALGELFF.

The rearrangement links TRBV11-2 to TRBJ2-3; D is unclear. This CDR3 is built from 18 residues. V was trimmed by 2 bases and J by 3 bases, leaving 21 bases between them. Germline assignment: CDR1 SGHAT and CDR2 FQNNGV. CDR3 sequence: CASSLPRGLRQPTDTQYF. DNA for the CDR3: TGTGCCAGCAGCTTACCCCGCGGATTAAGGCAACCAACAGATACGCAGTATTTT.